This T cell receptor beta chain was sequenced in a study of beta chain features in type 1 diabetes. A note on this clone: Antigen specificity is unknown.

Central memory, naive, regulatory and stem cell-like memory CD4+ cells were sorted by CD45RO/CCR7/CD25/CD127/CD95/CD27. Points from the study as a whole: Any HLA effect on TCRB rearrangement was left unresolved by small sub-analyses. TCRB CDR3 length was moderately but significantly reduced in all four CD4+ subsets of Type 1 diabetes patients. Short templates might get an advantage during PCR, and this would be equal in patients and controls.

The authors reverse transcribed all of the isolated RNA, so sequencing captured expressed TCRB transcripts. The study sequenced naive, central memory and regulatory T cell samples to an average of about 3.5 million reads. Libraries were prepared by immunoSEQ multiplex PCR; TCRdb keeps only in-frame clonotypes and omits some of them. The sample holds approximately 730,000 clones, roughly 13% seen once. The CDR3 totals 14 residues. V was shortened by 5 bases and J by 1 base, with 11 bases between the two germline ends. The germline V gene encodes CDR1 SGHVS and CDR2 FNYEAQ. The sequencing input was naive CD4+ T cells from blood. The genes are TRBV7-6 and TRBJ1-1; D remains unclear. This clonotype was sampled from a man aged 18-30 years with type 1 diabetes. CDR3 residues: CASSLGPGNTEAFF. CDR3 coding DNA: TGTGCCAGCAGCCTAGGGCCGGGGAACACTGAAGCTTTCTTT.